The 16 T cell receptor beta chains below come from one sample, sequenced in a study of regulatory T cells in long-lasting Graves disease. CDR3-region Arm-PCR and iRepertoire HTBI primers produced the TCR beta libraries. TCRdb reprocessed the multiplex PCR reads via MiXCR and lists one record per CDR3 protein. Of about 430,000 distinct CDR3 sequences listed, 15% are singletons. The time point was: newly diagnosed GD, antithyroid drugs for less than 3 months. Isolated PBMC RNA provided the starting material for the TCR library. A further study also used this sample, focusing on T cells in Graves' hyperthyroidism and ophthalmopathy.

Sequencing used peripheral blood mononuclear cells (PBMCs), obtained at new diagnosis, from a patient treated with antithyroid drugs. Source of these receptors: a woman aged 40-49 years with Graves disease.

This clonotype has just a few counts. CDR3 DNA: TGTGCCAGCAGTCGTTTTGGCAATGAGCAGTTCTTC. It codes for CASSRFGNEQFF. J is TRBJ2-1 and V is TRBV27; D remains ambiguous. CDR1 is MNHEY, CDR2 SMNVEV, per germline (reference sequence). V dropped 5 bases and J dropped 6 bases, with 8 bases sitting between them. The CDR3 is made up of 12 amino acids.

The table lists this clonotype with many counts. This chain links TRBV28 with TRBJ2-7, with D tentatively TRBD1 or TRBD2 (5 bases each). Germline CDR1 reads MDHEN; CDR2 reads SYDVKM. The V gene lost 8 bases and the J gene lost 0 bases, with 14 bases spanning the gap. This CDR3 has 14 residues. The CDR3 DNA reads as TGTGCCAGCGGTGGGACGGTGGACTCCTACGAGCAGTACTTC. Its protein is CASGGTVDSYEQYF.

V is TRBV20-1 and J is TRBJ2-5, with 10 bases lining up with TRBD2. V was pared by 0 bases and J by 4 bases, with 5 bases of the junction left unmatched. Germline V lookup: CDR1 DFQATT, CDR2 SNEGSKA (reference sequence). The CDR3 is 15 amino acids. This chain's CDR3 is CSARDRRLAGETQYF. The CDR3, as DNA: TGCAGTGCTAGAGATCGGCGACTAGCGGGAGAGACCCAGTACTTC.

This clonotype was seen a few times. This chain connects TRBV19 to TRBJ1-6; TRBD1 is a possible D gene (5 bases). Germline lookup yields CDR1 LNHDA and CDR2 SQIVND (reference sequence). The V gene lost 5 bases and the J gene lost 3 bases, with 11 bases spanning the gap. CDR3 length equals 15 residues. The CDR3 loop reads CASSAGRNYNSPLHF. CDR3 DNA sequence: TGTGCCAGTAGTGCGGGACGGAACTATAATTCACCCCTCCACTTT.

Ten or more counts support this clonotype. The chain links TRBV2 to TRBJ1-1; no firm D call. This CDR3 region has 14 residues. Germline CDR1 and CDR2: SNHLY and FYNNEI. V lost 8 bases and J 0 bases, leaving 13 bases between the germline ends. CDR3 bases: TGTGCCAGCTGGGCTCAGTACATGAACACTGAAGCTTTCTTT. It specifies CASWAQYMNTEAFF.

This rearrangement joins TRBV28 to TRBJ1-5; 10 positions match TRBD1. Per germline, CDR1 MDHEN and CDR2 SYDVKM. Unmatched junction bases numbered 12, after V lost 5 bases and J lost 5 bases. This CDR3 has 17 residues. CDR3 nucleotide sequence: TGTGCCAGCAGTCCAATCCTCGACAGGGGGCCCGATCAGCCCCAGCATTTT. It specifies CASSPILDRGPDQPQHF.

This clonotype appeared many times. This chain joins TRBV11-3 and TRBJ2-5, with D tentatively TRBD2 (6 bases). In germline, CDR1 is SGHNT, CDR2 YENEEA. Trimming took 5 bases from V and 5 from J, leaving 12 bases between them. This CDR3 has 13 residues. The CDR3 is CASSPGLKETQYF. Written as DNA, the CDR3 is TGTGCCAGCAGCCCGGGACTGAAGGAGACCCAGTACTTC.

At least ten counts were recorded for this clonotype. The chain employs TRBV11-2 and TRBJ1-2, with D unclear. Germline loops: CDR1 SGHAT, CDR2 FQNNGV. This CDR3 is 13 amino acids long. Between the trimmed V and J ends, which lost 1 base and 8 bases, there was a span of 11 bases. CDR3 in amino acids: CASSLGGFSGYTF. As DNA, the CDR3 is TGTGCCAGCAGCTTAGGAGGTTTTTCAGGCTACACCTTC.

The rearrangement joins TRBV4-1 to TRBJ1-5; 10 bases fit TRBD1. Trimming cost V 3 bases and J 6 bases; bases outside gene matches: 5. This CDR3 contains 15 residues. The germline V gene encodes CDR1 MGHRA and CDR2 YSYEKL. CDR3 sequence (DNA): TGCGCCAGCAGCCACCCGGGACAGGGGATTCAGCCCCAGCATTTT. Its translation is CASSHPGQGIQPQHF.

This clonotype has a handful of counts. The chain uses TRBV20-1 and TRBJ2-5; a possible D gene is TRBD2 (6 bases). V shed 5 bases and J shed 2 bases, with 12 bases lying between them. This CDR3 is 13 amino acids long. Germline V gives CDR1 DFQATT, CDR2 SNEGSKA (reference sequence). The CDR3 here is CSAGSGLQETQYF. The CDR3 nucleotides read TGCAGTGCTGGGAGCGGGTTGCAAGAGACCCAGTACTTC.

This clonotype was seen repeatedly, ten times or more. The V gene is TRBV3-1, the J gene TRBJ1-1; D is unresolved. CDR1 is LGHDT and CDR2 is YNNKEL in the germline V gene (reference sequence). The V gene lost 1 base and the J gene lost 0 bases, with 6 bases spanning the gap. The CDR3 covers 14 residues. The CDR3 protein is CASSQGSLNTEAFF. The DNA of the CDR3 is TGTGCCAGCAGCCAAGGCAGCTTGAACACTGAAGCTTTCTTT.

This clonotype was observed at least ten times. The V call is TRBV6-1, the J call TRBJ1-2; D is perhaps TRBD1 (6 bases). The CDR3 is made up of 14 amino acids. CDR1 and CDR2 from the germline V gene are MNHNS and SASEGT. Trimming left V 1 base short and J 7 bases short, with 13 bases between. The CDR3 reads CASSEDGYRVGYTF. The CDR3 DNA follows: TGTGCCAGCAGTGAAGATGGGTACAGGGTTGGCTACACCTTC.

This clonotype was recorded many times. CDR3 DNA: TGCGCCAGCAGCTTTAAGCCGGACACCGGCACAGATACGCAGTATTTT. Amino acid sequence: CASSFKPDTGTDTQYF. This sequence joins TRBV5-1 and TRBJ2-3; a weak D match, TRBD1 (5 bases). The length of the CDR3 is 16 residues. CDR1 SGHRS and CDR2 YFSETQ come from the germline V gene. V gave up 2 bases and J gave up 1 base, with 14 bases separating them.

This clonotype was seen only a few times. This rearrangement joins TRBV4-1 to TRBJ1-4; TRBD1 aligns across 7 bases. V shed 10 bases, J shed 0 bases, and the junction held 8 bases outside the gene matches. The germline V gene encodes CDR1 MGHRA and CDR2 YSYEKL. The CDR3 extends over 15 amino acids. CDR3 in DNA: TGCGCCACCAAAGGACAGGCCGCAACTAATGAAAAACTGTTTTTT. Its protein is CATKGQAATNEKLFF.

The chain carries TRBV27 and TRBJ2-7; 12 nucleotides align to TRBD2. Per germline, CDR1 MNHEY and CDR2 SMNVEV (reference sequence). CDR3 length equals 17 residues. Losses at the gene ends were 5 bases for V and 4 bases for J; bases not matched to a gene: 12. The CDR3 DNA is TGTGCCAGCAGTCCCGTAGGCGGACTAGCGGGAATATACGAGCAGTACTTC. Protein: CASSPVGGLAGIYEQYF.

This clonotype showed up just a few times. This chain links TRBV5-1 with TRBJ2-5, with TRBD2 identical over 14 bases. Per germline, CDR1 SGHRS and CDR2 YFSETQ. The CDR3 has 19 amino acids. Losses at the gene ends were 1 base for V and 1 base for J; bases not matched to a gene: 9. CDR3 in amino acids: CASSLNPGLAGGAQETQYF. The DNA of the CDR3 is TGCGCCAGCAGCTTGAACCCCGGACTAGCGGGAGGCGCCCAAGAGACCCAGTACTTC.